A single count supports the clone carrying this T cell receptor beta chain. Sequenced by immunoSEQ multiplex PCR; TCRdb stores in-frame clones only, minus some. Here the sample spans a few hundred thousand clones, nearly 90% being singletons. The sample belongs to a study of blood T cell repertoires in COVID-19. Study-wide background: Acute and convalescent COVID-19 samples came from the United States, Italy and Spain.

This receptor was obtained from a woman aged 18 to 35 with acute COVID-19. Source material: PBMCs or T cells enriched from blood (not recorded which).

DNA for the CDR3: TGTGCCAGTAGGAATCGCGGACAGGGGATAACTAACTATGGCTACACCTTC. Translated: CASRNRGQGITNYGYTF. The chain couples TRBV19 to TRBJ1-2; 9 nucleotides align to TRBD1. V lost 6 bases, J lost 0 bases, and 11 bases stayed unmatched. In germline, CDR1 is LNHDA, CDR2 SQIVND (reference sequence). CDR3 length equals 17 residues.